This T cell receptor (beta chain) appears in the sequencing data of a study of cytomegalovirus exposure and HLA in healthy donors. At sampling all donors were nominally healthy, likely with unrecorded immune exposures. This clone turned up a few times. The CDR3 sequence is 15 residues long. Trimming pared 6 bases from V and 2 bases from J, leaving 16 bases between. The germline V gene encodes CDR1 SGHTA and CDR2 FQGNSA. The PCR made use of 60 Vbeta and 13 Jbeta primers. Sequencing used immunoSEQ multiplex PCR; TCRdb keeps in-frame clones, though not all of them. The sample gives approximately 160,000 clones, around 68% of which show up once; 2.5% to 3% is in the top ten.

The specimen sequenced was PBMCs. This TCR derives from a woman aged 40 to 50 in good health and CMV-seropositive. The chain couples TRBV7-2 to TRBJ2-5; D is unresolved. The DNA of the CDR3 is TGTGCCAGCAGACCACAGTCGACGGCTCAAGAGACCCAGTACTTC. Translation gives CASRPQSTAQETQYF.